The rows below give T cell receptor beta chains drawn from one sample of a study of T cells in Graves' hyperthyroidism and ophthalmopathy. TCRdb reprocessed the multiplex PCR reads with MiXCR, giving one entry per CDR3 protein. The sample has about 610,000 distinct CDR3 sequences, roughly 15% seen once. What was sequenced was blood. The source is a woman aged 40-49 years with Graves' ophthalmopathy. Both conserved end residues are trimmed from each CDR3. D genes are given only for firm matches.

TRBV12-3/TRBV12-4	NA	ASSSTGDYTGELF
TRBV2	NA	ASSVGETQY
TRBV19	NA	ASSIGQGSPQPQH
TRBV11-2	NA	ASSLQLSNAYEQY
TRBV10-3	NA	AISEGRKAEAF
TRBV6-2/TRBV6-3	TRBD2	ASSYEAGASYEQY
TRBV28	NA	ASSHQKIPYEQY
TRBV12-3/TRBV12-4	NA	ASSTSQGSEPQH
TRBV4-1	NA	ASSQDQRAVMNTEAF
TRBV6-5	NA	ASSYIQGGHEQY
TRBV6-1	TRBD1	ASSPRDRGSYEQY
TRBV11-2	NA	ASSLDPLPRGGELF
TRBV4-2	NA	ASSKRIPGPPRNNSNQPQH
TRBV12-3/TRBV12-4	NA	ASSRGILSSYEQY
TRBV11-2	TRBD2	ASSSYIAGDNYEQY
TRBV24-1	NA	ATSDLDRTYGYT
TRBV12-3/TRBV12-4	NA	ASSFRQRDTIY
TRBV7-6	NA	ASSNPGQSETQY
TRBV12-3/TRBV12-4	NA	ASSTGTRNQPQH
TRBV4-2	TRBD1	ASSQDGGTGLREQY
TRBV30	NA	AWSGGGSGANVLT
TRBV27	NA	ASSRRINTEAF
TRBV6-2/TRBV6-3	NA	ASRTDRGGIYEQY
TRBV10-3	NA	AISESGRASGNTIY
TRBV20-1	NA	SASRTVFSEQY
TRBV27	NA	ASLGLDTEAF
TRBV28	NA	ASIPYPDQPQH
TRBV7-2	NA	ASSFLAGHT
TRBV6-5	TRBD1	ASSYFRTGGKNIQY
TRBV29-1	NA	SVIFPSANQPQH
TRBV28	TRBD1	ATHQTGEYEQY
TRBV5-1	NA	ASSLGQGLAKNIQY
TRBV27	TRBD1	ASSNQGQGTYEQY
TRBV30	NA	AWSQIGSGSYEQY
TRBV28	TRBD2	ASSLGLATKTQY
TRBV12-3/TRBV12-4	NA	ASRRGRSTQY
TRBV6-1	TRBD1	ASSEAGTGGYEQY
TRBV19	NA	ASSSWTNQPQH
TRBV4-3	NA	ASRGKRTGELF
TRBV7-9	NA	ASSPRTGVEYEQY
TRBV13	NA	ASRPSWSYEQY
TRBV28	TRBD2	ASSRGGSRTGELF